Below, 3 T cell receptor beta chains from the same sample are listed, as sequenced in a study of identifying expanded T cells in peripheral blood. Generated by immunoSEQ multiplex PCR, the TCRdb table keeps only in-frame clones and is missing some. The sample lists some 72,000 clones; roughly 88% were seen once. Sequenced sample: blood. The source of these receptors is a person aged 18-70 years in good health.

With respect to this clone: The junction departs from germline at one end; a sequencing error may be responsible. V usage is TRBV6-1 and J usage is TRBJ2-1, with D hard to call. Per germline, CDR1 MNHNS and CDR2 SASEGT. This CDR3 spans 14 amino acids. The CDR3 loop reads CAGSDWASYNEQFF. The DNA of the CDR3 is TGTGCCGGCAGTGATTGGGCCTCCTACAATGAGCAGTTCTTC.

This sequence joins TRBV14 and TRBJ2-1; 15 nucleotides match TRBD2. CDR3 length: 19 amino acids. Germline assignment: CDR1 SGHDN and CDR2 FVKESK. V lost 4 bases and J lost 0; bases outside the gene matches: 7. CDR3 in DNA: TGTGCCAGCAGCCGCCTAGGACTAGCGGGAGGGCGCTCCTACAATGAGCAGTTCTTC. It specifies CASSRLGLAGGRSYNEQFF.

J is TRBJ1-2 and V is TRBV18; D is unresolved. The CDR3 is made up of 15 amino acids. Germline values: CDR1 KGHSH, CDR2 LQKENI. Trimming removed 6 bases at V and 4 bases at J, with 18 bases between. CDR3 sequence (DNA): TGTGCCAGCTCGCCCCAGACCGCACAGTTCTATGGCTACACCTTC. Its translation: CASSPQTAQFYGYTF.